The present TCR beta chain was sequenced within a study of T cells in Graves' hyperthyroidism and ophthalmopathy. The germline V gene has CDR1 MRHNA and CDR2 SNTAGT. The V and J ends lost 2 bases and 7 bases, in that order; junction bases with no gene match: 19. The CDR3 is 18 residues long. TCR beta CDR3 region amplification was performed from RNA transcripts. The study used the HTBI primer set for a first-round RT-PCR of the TCR CDR3. TCRdb ran MiXCR on the multiplex PCR reads and lists one entry per CDR3 protein. The data contain roughly 500,000 distinct CDR3 sequences, around a quarter of them seen just once; the ten biggest clones take up approximately 11%.

The clonotype originates from a woman in her thirties with Graves' ophthalmopathy. The sequenced material came from blood. V and J are TRBV6-4 and TRBJ1-2; 7 bases map to TRBD1. DNA of the CDR3: TGTGCCAGCAGTGACGTTGAAAGGGTCCCAGGACAGGCGGCTGGCTACACCTTC. Its protein is CASSDVERVPGQAAGYTF.